The 21 T cell receptor beta chains below were found in one sample sequenced in a study of response to subunit inactivated influenza vaccine. TCRdb itself ran the RT-PCR reads through MiXCR, one entry per CDR3 protein. The profile shows 150,000 to 200,000 distinct CDR3 sequences, roughly a tenth of them singletons. The starting material was non-naive T cells sorted from PBMCs, obtained about 40 days after vaccination. The receptor source for this set is a man aged 45-60 years who received an inactivated influenza vaccine.

This clonotype was seen a few times. This rearrangement joins TRBV5-1 to TRBJ1-4, with 8 bases identical to TRBD1. CDR3 length equals 15 residues. Per the germline V gene, CDR1 is SGHRS and CDR2 is YFSETQ. J was trimmed by 8 bases and V by 0 bases; bases with no gene match: 6. The CDR3 nucleotides read TGCGCCAGCAGCTTGGTAACAGGGGGAATCGAAAAACTGTTTTTT. It encodes CASSLVTGGIEKLFF. The whole variable domain, filled in from reference TRBV5-1 and TRBJ1-4, reads KAGVTQTPRYLIKTRGQQVTLSCSPISGHRSVSWYQQTPGQGLQFLFEYFSETQRNKGNFPGRFSGRQFSNSRSEMNVSTLELGDSALYLCASSLVTGGIEKLFFGSGTQLSVL.

This clonotype has a handful of counts. V is TRBV9 and J is TRBJ1-1, with a possible D match to TRBD1 (6 bases). The germline CDR1 and CDR2 sequences are SGDLS and YYNGEE. This CDR3 is built from 15 residues. V lost 0 bases, J lost 7 bases, and 16 bases lay in between. CDR3 loop: CASSVDSTGHLEAFF. CDR3 DNA: TGTGCCAGCAGCGTAGATTCGACAGGACACCTTGAAGCTTTCTTT.

This clonotype appeared a few times. As DNA, the CDR3 is TGTGCCAGCAGCTCAGACCTGGGACGGATTAACTATGGCTACACCTTC. This sequence encodes CASSSDLGRINYGYTF. This sequence joins TRBV7-9 and TRBJ1-2; possible D gene TRBD1, 5 bases. The germline V gene has CDR1 SEHNR and CDR2 FQNEAQ (reference sequence). CDR3 length: 16 residues. V lost 4 bases and J 1 base, leaving 16 bases between the germline ends.

V is TRBV28 and J is TRBJ2-1; D remains unclear. Trimming pared 7 bases from V and 0 bases from J, leaving 10 bases between. CDR3 size: 14 residues. Germline values: CDR1 MDHEN, CDR2 SYDVKM. CDR3 sequence (DNA): TGTGCCAGCACCTGGGAAAGCTCCTACAATGAGCAGTTCTTC. Its translation: CASTWESSYNEQFF. Looking up the rest from reference TRBV28 and TRBJ2-1 gives the full variable domain: DVKVTQSSRYLVKRTGEKVFLECVQDMDHENMFWYRQDPGLGLRLIYFSYDVKMKEKGDIPEGYSVSREKKERFSLILESASTNQTSMYLCASTWESSYNEQFFGPGTRLTVL.

This clonotype was counted ten times or more. The chain is built from TRBV7-8 and TRBJ2-5; no definite D call. This CDR3 is 15 amino acids long. CDR1 and CDR2 (germline): SGHVS, FQNEAQ. V lost 1 base and J 4 bases, leaving 13 bases between the germline ends. CDR3 amino acids: CASSLGGSMGETQYF. CDR3 DNA sequence: TGTGCCAGCAGCTTAGGGGGTTCGATGGGAGAGACCCAGTACTTC. Supplemented by reference TRBV7-8 and TRBJ2-5, the full variable domain reads GAGVSQSPRYKVAKRGQDVALRCDPISGHVSLFWYQQALGQGPEFLTYFQNEAQLDKSGLPSDRFFAERPEGSVSTLKIQRTQQEDSAVYLCASSLGGSMGETQYFGPGTRLLVL.

The J gene is TRBJ1-2, the V gene TRBV6-6; no definite D call. The CDR3 spans 12 residues. V was cut by 3 bases and J by 7 bases, with 9 bases left in between. Germline V gives CDR1 MNHNY, CDR2 SVGAGI (reference sequence). The CDR3 region is CASSYMDGGYTF. In DNA form, the CDR3 reads TGTGCCAGCAGTTATATGGATGGTGGCTACACCTTC.

The rearrangement links TRBV7-9 to TRBJ2-7; D perhaps matches TRBD2 (7 bases). Germline V lookup: CDR1 SEHNR, CDR2 FQNEAQ (reference sequence). The CDR3 has 15 amino acids. Between the trimmed V and J ends, which lost 2 bases and 7 bases, there was a span of 18 bases. CDR3 bases: TGTGCCAGCAGCTTAAGTGGGGGGGGCTACGAGGAGCAGTACTTC. This translates into CASSLSGGGYEEQYF.

The table lists this clonotype with many counts. The V gene is TRBV12-3 or TRBV12-4, the J gene TRBJ2-7; the D gene could be TRBD1 or TRBD2 (5 bases each). The CDR3 spans 13 residues. Trimming pared 6 bases from V and 3 bases from J, leaving 12 bases between. The CDR3 protein is CASRSGPNYEQYF. The CDR3 DNA reads TGTGCCAGCAGGTCGGGGCCCAACTACGAGCAGTACTTC.

The table lists this clonotype with a few counts. The rearrangement links TRBV28 to TRBJ2-1, with 10 bases identical to TRBD2. The CDR3 loop spans 15 amino acids. V dropped 3 bases and J dropped 10; count of bases not matched to a gene: 9. Germline V CDR1 and CDR2: MDHEN, SYDVKM. The chain's CDR3 is CASSFMGLAIREQFF. The CDR3 DNA is TGTGCCAGCAGTTTCATGGGACTAGCGATTAGGGAGCAGTTCTTC.

This clonotype was observed many times. V gene TRBV5-5 combines with J gene TRBJ2-3; no reliable D call. V dropped 1 base and J dropped 2 bases, with 11 bases sitting between them. The CDR3 loop spans 15 amino acids. The germline V gene has CDR1 SGHKS and CDR2 YYEKEE (reference sequence). The CDR3, as DNA: TGTGCCAGCAGCTTGAGCACCGGACCCACAGATACGCAGTATTTT. Its translation: CASSLSTGPTDTQYF.

The genes are TRBV7-2 and TRBJ2-7, with D tentatively TRBD1 (5 bases). The germline V and J ends were trimmed by 1 base and 2 bases, with 12 bases remaining between them. CDR3 length: 15 residues. The germline V gene encodes CDR1 SGHTA and CDR2 FQGNSA. CDR3 DNA sequence: TGTGCCAGCAGCTTAGAGGGGCCACCCACCTACGAGCAGTACTTC. This codes for CASSLEGPPTYEQYF.

This clonotype was recorded many times. The chain has TRBV5-1 and TRBJ2-2; 7 nucleotides agree with TRBD1. Trimming removed 4 bases from V and 1 base from J; junction bases left unmatched: 7. Germline CDR1 reads SGHRS; CDR2 reads YFSETQ. There are 16 residues in the CDR3. CDR3 sequence reads: CASSPQGQMNTGELFF. The CDR3 DNA follows: TGCGCCAGCAGCCCACAGGGACAGATGAACACCGGGGAGCTGTTTTTT.

This clonotype was counted only a few times. The chain has TRBV6-2 or TRBV6-3 and TRBJ2-5, with D possibly TRBD2 on 6 matching bases. V was trimmed by 2 bases and J by 5 bases, leaving 12 bases between them. The CDR3 contains 14 residues. Germline values: CDR1 MNHEY, CDR2 SVGEGT. The CDR3 DNA reads TGTGCCAGCAGTTACGGGGGGTTTGTGGAGACCCAGTACTTC. Translated, it gives CASSYGGFVETQYF.

The sample holds many counts of this clonotype. The chain combines TRBV5-1 with TRBJ1-3, with a weak D call TRBD1 (5 bases). Germline V CDR1 and CDR2: SGHRS, YFSETQ. The CDR3 is made up of 15 amino acids. V was shortened by 4 bases and J by 2 bases, with 13 bases between the two germline ends. Written as DNA, the CDR3 is TGCGCCAGCAGCCACCCTGACAGCGCTGGAAACACCATATATTTT. Protein sequence: CASSHPDSAGNTIYF.

The chain combines TRBV5-6 with TRBJ2-5; D is tentatively TRBD1 or TRBD2 (5 bases each). From germline, CDR1 is SGHDT and CDR2 YYEEEE. Trimming cost V 0 bases and J 3 bases, with 9 bases left between them. The CDR3 spans 14 residues. In DNA, the CDR3 is TGTGCCAGCAGCTTGGTGGGGACCAAAGAGACCCAGTACTTC. It translates to CASSLVGTKETQYF.

This clonotype has at least ten counts. The chain couples TRBV7-2 to TRBJ1-1, with 8 nucleotides matching TRBD1. This CDR3 is built from 15 residues. Germline V gene sequence: CDR1 SGHTA, CDR2 FQGNSA. Losses at the gene ends were 4 bases for V and 8 bases for J; bases not matched to a gene: 12. The chain's CDR3 is CASSSHPGTGSEAFF. CDR3 coding DNA: TGTGCCAGCAGCTCCCACCCCGGGACAGGATCAGAAGCTTTCTTT.

This clonotype was recorded a few times. V and J are TRBV7-9 and TRBJ1-1; D is undetermined. CDR1 and CDR2 (germline): SEHNR, FQNEAQ (reference sequence). The CDR3 runs to 15 residues. Trimming removed 1 base at V and 0 bases at J, with 9 bases between. This CDR3 is CASSLVRRLNTEAFF. The CDR3 coding sequence is TGTGCCAGCAGCTTAGTTCGCAGGCTGAACACTGAAGCTTTCTTT.

The V call is TRBV4-1, the J call TRBJ1-5; a possible D gene is TRBD1 (6 bases). Germline assignment: CDR1 MGHRA and CDR2 YSYEKL. The CDR3 is 15 amino acids. The V end lost 0 bases, the J end lost 9 bases, and 15 bases lay between the germline ends. The CDR3 sequence: CASSQDGGLSAPQHF. As DNA, the CDR3 is TGCGCCAGCAGCCAAGATGGGGGCTTGAGCGCGCCCCAGCATTTT.

This clonotype turned up a few times. J is TRBJ2-7 and V is TRBV14; TRBD2 aligns across 8 bases. The CDR3 consists of 15 residues. With 0 bases clipped from V and 2 bases from J, the junction kept 3 bases outside the gene matches. Germline V lookup: CDR1 SGHDN, CDR2 FVKESK. The CDR3 reads CASSQELAATYEQYF. CDR3 sequence (DNA): TGTGCCAGCAGCCAAGAACTAGCGGCCACCTACGAGCAGTACTTC.

This clonotype rates as large (0.1 to 1%). J is TRBJ1-2 and V is TRBV12-3 or TRBV12-4, with D perhaps TRBD1 (5 bases). CDR3 size: 14 residues. Trimming shortened V by 4 bases and J by 8 bases, and 17 bases separated the two germline ends. CDR3 in DNA: TGTGCCAGCAGTTGGCCTGGAGGGGCGCGCGGCTACACCTTC. Protein: CASSWPGGARGYTF.

CDR3 amino acids: CASSQRTGDTGELFF. The CDR3 DNA reads TGTGCCAGCTCACAGCGGACAGGGGACACCGGGGAGCTGTTTTTT. The V gene is TRBV18, the J gene TRBJ2-2; 9 bases are shared with TRBD1. The CDR3 has 15 residues. The V segment lost 4 bases and the J segment 3 bases; nucleotides outside the gene matches: 3. Germline V gives CDR1 KGHSH, CDR2 LQKENI.